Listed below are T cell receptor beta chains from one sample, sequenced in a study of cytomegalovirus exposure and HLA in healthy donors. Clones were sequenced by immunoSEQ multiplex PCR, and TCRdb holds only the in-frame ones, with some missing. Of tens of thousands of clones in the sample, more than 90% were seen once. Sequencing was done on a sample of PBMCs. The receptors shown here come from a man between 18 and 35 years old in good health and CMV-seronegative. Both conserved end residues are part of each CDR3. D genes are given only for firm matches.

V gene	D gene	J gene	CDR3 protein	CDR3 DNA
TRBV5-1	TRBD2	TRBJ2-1	CASSLLSAGINEQFF	TGCGCCAGCAGCTTACTCTCAGCGGGAATCAATGAGCAGTTCTTC
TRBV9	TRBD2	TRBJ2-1	CASSVSTRPGRLGGNEQFF	TGTGCCAGCAGCGTAAGTACTCGTCCCGGGAGGTTGGGAGGCAATGAGCAGTTCTTC
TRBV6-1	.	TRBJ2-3	CASNERVSTDTQYF	TGTGCCAGCAACGAGCGGGTTAGCACAGATACGCAGTATTTT
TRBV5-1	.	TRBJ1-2	CASSMFNRDGYTF	TGCGCCAGCAGCATGTTTAACAGAGATGGCTACACCTTC
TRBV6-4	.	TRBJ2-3	CASSSESTDTQYF	TGTGCCAGCAGCTCGGAGAGCACAGATACGCAGTATTTT
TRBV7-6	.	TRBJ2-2	CASSLAQGNTGELFF	TGTGCCAGCAGCTTGGCACAGGGGAACACCGGGGAGCTGTTTTTT
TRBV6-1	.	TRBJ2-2	CASSEGLDTGELFF	TGTGCCAGCAGTGAAGGACTAGACACCGGGGAGCTGTTTTTT
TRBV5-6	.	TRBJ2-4	CASSIGLFPAKNIQYF	TGTGCCAGCAGCATAGGACTGTTTCCAGCCAAAAACATTCAGTACTTC
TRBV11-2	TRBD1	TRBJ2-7	CASSLDPSTGTGSGEQYF	TGTGCCAGCAGCTTAGATCCCTCAACCGGGACAGGGTCTGGAGAGCAGTACTTC
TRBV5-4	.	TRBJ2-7	CASSLSGESYEQYF	TGTGCCAGCAGCTTGTCCGGGGAATCCTACGAGCAGTACTTC
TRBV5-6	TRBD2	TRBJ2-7	CASSRGRDYYEQYF	TGTGCCAGCAGCCGAGGACGGGACTACTACGAGCAGTACTTC
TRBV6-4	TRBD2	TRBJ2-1	CASSDHYSQRGDEQFF	TGTGCCAGCAGTGACCACTACAGTCAGCGGGGAGATGAGCAGTTCTTC
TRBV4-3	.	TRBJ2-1	CASSPFVDNEQFF	TGCGCCAGCAGCCCATTTGTTGACAATGAGCAGTTCTTC
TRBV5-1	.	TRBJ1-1	CASSFTERGGGAFF	TGCGCCAGCAGCTTTACGGAACGTGGTGGCGGTGCTTTCTTT
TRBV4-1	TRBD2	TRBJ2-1	CASSQLLAGHNEQFF	TGCGCCAGCAGCCAATTACTAGCGGGACACAATGAGCAGTTCTTC